This T cell receptor beta chain was sequenced during a study of cytomegalovirus exposure and HLA in healthy donors. 60 Vbeta and 13 Jbeta primers were used in PCR. Clones were sequenced by immunoSEQ multiplex PCR, and TCRdb holds only the in-frame ones, with some missing. Listed are about 74,000 clones; roughly 8% falls within the top ten. Study-wide results and limits: Later work associated fewer than 20,000 TCR beta sequences with HLA alleles at 0.05 false discovery rate. Highly shared sequence variants in one cluster were likely a sequencing artifact.

Concerning this clone itself: The antigen remains unidentified.

The CDR3 contains 17 residues. V was shortened by 6 bases and J by 0 bases, with 21 bases between the two germline ends. Per germline, CDR1 MDHEN and CDR2 SYDVKM. The chain is built from TRBV28 and TRBJ2-7; the D gene is possibly TRBD2 (5 bases). The TCR sequence derives from a female donor in good health and CMV-seropositive. Sequencing was carried out using PBMCs. CDR3 sequence reads: CASSPLTLREGSYEQYF. The DNA for the CDR3 is TGTGCCAGCAGCCCTTTGACCCTTCGAGAGGGCTCCTACGAGCAGTACTTC.